The 14 T cell receptor beta chains given below trace back to one sample, sequenced in a study of blood T cell repertoires in COVID-19. Profiled with immunoSEQ multiplex PCR; TCRdb holds only in-frame clones, not every one. The sample includes about 150,000 clones, around 84% of them seen just once. Sequences were obtained from peripheral blood. The receptors originated from a man aged 80 or over with acute or convalescent COVID-19.

The chain is built from TRBV7-9 and TRBJ2-5; no firm D call. Germline assignment: CDR1 SEHNR and CDR2 FQNEAQ (reference sequence). Trimming removed 4 bases at V and 2 bases at J, with 11 bases between. The CDR3 runs 14 residues. The CDR3 loop is CASSSLGLQETQYF. Here the CDR3 DNA reads TGTGCCAGCAGCTCATTGGGCCTTCAAGAGACCCAGTACTTC.

The chain couples TRBV6-1 to TRBJ2-7, with D tentatively TRBD1 (5 bases). Germline V gene data show CDR1 as MNHNS and CDR2 as SASEGT. Between the trimmed V and J ends, which lost 1 base and 3 bases, there was a span of 7 bases. This CDR3 spans 13 amino acids. The chain's CDR3 is CASSEGDSYEQYV. The CDR3 DNA follows: TGTGCCAGCAGTGAAGGTGACAGCTACGAGCAGTACGTC.

The chain recombines TRBV2 with TRBJ1-6; D is unresolved. Trimming shortened V by 7 bases and J by 1 base, and 11 bases separated the two germline ends. CDR3 length equals 15 residues. The germline CDR1 and CDR2 sequences are SNHLY and FYNNEI. CDR3 amino acids: CASTLAGSYNSPLHF. In DNA, the CDR3 is TGTGCCAGCACCCTGGCGGGGTCCTATAATTCACCCCTCCACTTT.

This clone was recorded at least ten times. V and J are TRBV20-1 and TRBJ1-3; perhaps TRBD1 as D (5 bases). CDR1 is DFQATT and CDR2 is SNEGSKA in the germline V gene (reference sequence). CDR3 size: 17 residues. Trimming cost V 3 bases and J 2 bases, with 20 bases left between them. The CDR3: CSASKQAPGLAGNTIYF. The CDR3 DNA follows: TGCAGTGCTAGTAAGCAGGCCCCAGGGCTAGCTGGAAACACCATATATTTT.

The chain links TRBV6-5 to TRBJ1-1; TRBD1 is a possible D gene (6 bases). The germline V gene has CDR1 MNHEY and CDR2 SVGAGI. The CDR3 length is 15 residues. Trimming pared 0 bases from V and 10 bases from J, leaving 18 bases between. The CDR3 spells CASSYSDVGGRGAFF. CDR3 in DNA: TGTGCCAGCAGTTACTCGGATGTAGGGGGGAGGGGAGCTTTCTTT.

This chain links TRBV10-3 with TRBJ1-1; a weak D match, TRBD1 (6 bases). The germline CDR1 and CDR2 sequences are ENHRY and SYGVKD. The CDR3 spans 14 residues. V lost 3 bases and J 5 bases, leaving 13 bases between the germline ends. CDR3 loop: CAISEYRASTEAFF. The CDR3, as DNA: TGTGCCATCAGTGAATACAGGGCCTCAACTGAAGCTTTCTTT.

The chain couples TRBV7-2 to TRBJ2-7; D perhaps matches TRBD1 (6 bases). This CDR3 has 15 amino acids. V was pared by 0 bases and J by 0 bases, with 9 bases between. CDR1 is SGHTA and CDR2 is FQGNSA in the germline V gene. The CDR3 coding sequence is TGTGCCAGCAGCTTAGCGGGGGCCTCCTCCTACGAGCAGTACTTC. Amino acids: CASSLAGASSYEQYF.

In this sample, this clone turned up a few times. V gene TRBV28 combines with J gene TRBJ1-1, with D unclear. The V end lost 5 bases, the J end lost 5 bases, and 9 bases lay between the germline ends. Germline V gene data show CDR1 as MDHEN and CDR2 as SYDVKM. The CDR3 extends over 12 amino acids. The CDR3 region is CASSVGGTEAFF. Written as DNA, the CDR3 is TGTGCCAGCAGTGTCGGCGGGACTGAAGCTTTCTTT.

The CDR3 nucleotides are TGTGCCAGCAGCAGGGGGTCCGGGGAGCTGTTTTTT. This encodes CASSRGSGELFF. The chain joins TRBV6-5 to TRBJ2-2, with TRBD1 identical over 7 bases. Per the germline V gene, CDR1 is MNHEY and CDR2 is SVGAGI. Trimming removed 6 bases from V and 6 bases from J; junction bases left unmatched: 1. This CDR3 contains 12 residues.

The V and J genes are TRBV4-2 and TRBJ2-5, with D perhaps matching TRBD2 (7 bases). Germline V gene lookup returns CDR1 LGHNA and CDR2 YNFKEQ. The CDR3 length is 15 residues. Trimming removed 4 bases from V and 2 bases from J, with 14 bases in between. The CDR3 DNA follows: TGTGCCAGCAGCCGCGCCGAGGGGGGGCAAGAGACCCAGTACTTC. It translates to CASSRAEGGQETQYF.

The gene calls are TRBV28 and TRBJ1-2; weak D call: TRBD1 (6 bases). Germline CDR1 is MDHEN and CDR2 is SYDVKM. The CDR3 is 15 residues long. V was cut by 9 bases and J by 0 bases, with 17 bases left in between. The CDR3 spells CASKTGSTSNYGYTF. The CDR3 bases are TGTGCCAGTAAGACAGGTTCAACTTCTAACTATGGCTACACCTTC.

The V and J genes are TRBV19 and TRBJ1-2, with 7 bases fitting TRBD1. CDR1 LNHDA and CDR2 SQIVND come from the germline V gene (reference sequence). This CDR3 region has 11 residues. Trimming at V came to 9 bases and at J to 4 bases, leaving 2 bases not matched to a gene. In DNA form, the CDR3 reads TGTGCCAGCAGACAGGGCTATGGCTACACCTTC. This encodes CASRQGYGYTF.

V and J are TRBV2 and TRBJ1-1; perhaps TRBD1 as D (6 bases). The CDR3 totals 14 residues. CDR1 SNHLY and CDR2 FYNNEI come from the germline V gene. V dropped 3 bases and J dropped 5 bases, with 13 bases sitting between them. CDR3 sequence (DNA): TGTGCCAGCAGTGACGGGCACCAGGGGACTGAAGCTTTCTTT. Its translation: CASSDGHQGTEAFF.

Here the CDR3 reads CASSLPTGGAYNEQFF. The CDR3 nucleotides read TGTGCCAGCAGCTTGCCGACAGGGGGCGCCTACAATGAGCAGTTCTTC. This chain connects TRBV5-4 to TRBJ2-1; 10 nucleotides align to TRBD1. The CDR3 length is 16 residues. CDR1 is SGHNT and CDR2 is YYREEE in the germline V gene (reference sequence). V lost 1 base, J lost 2 bases, and 3 bases stayed unmatched.